Sequencing of this T cell receptor (beta chain) was carried out in a study of blood T cells in healthy people across ages. This clonotype is a singleton in its sample. The antigen remains unidentified. The use of a sample-barcoded 5' primer and a J-beta primer mix characterized a second PCR of roughly 7 to 11 cycles. A 12-random-nucleotide template-switch adaptor tagged each cDNA molecule. Samples each returned at least 2.5 million CDR3-containing paired-end reads. One entry per CDR3 protein results from TCRdb running MiXCR on the 5' RACE reads. The table has over a million distinct CDR3 sequences, roughly 40% seen once; the top ten hold 7.9%. The CDR3 loop spans 11 amino acids. The germline V gene has CDR1 DFQATT and CDR2 SNEGSKA (reference sequence). Between the trimmed V and J ends, which lost 5 bases and 4 bases, there was a span of 8 bases. Findings and limits, study-wide: Both higher diversity and more naive CD4+ cells marked long-lived donors when set against aged donors.

The chain couples TRBV20-1 to TRBJ2-5, with unresolved D. This clonotype originated in a woman aged 18-30 years in good health. The specimen was blood. Here the CDR3 reads CSAVARETQYF. The CDR3 DNA sequence: TGCAGTGCTGTGGCCCGAGAGACCCAGTACTTC.